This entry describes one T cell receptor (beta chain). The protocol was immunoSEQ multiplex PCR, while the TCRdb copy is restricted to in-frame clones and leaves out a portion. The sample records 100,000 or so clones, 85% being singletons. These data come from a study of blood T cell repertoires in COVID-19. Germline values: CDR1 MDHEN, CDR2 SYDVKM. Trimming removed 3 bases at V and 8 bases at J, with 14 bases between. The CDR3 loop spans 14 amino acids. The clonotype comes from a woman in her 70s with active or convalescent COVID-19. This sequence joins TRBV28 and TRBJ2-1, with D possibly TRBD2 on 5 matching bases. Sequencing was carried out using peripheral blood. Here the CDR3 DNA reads TGTGCCAGCAGTTTGTCCGGGATATCTGATGAGCAGTTCTTC. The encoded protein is CASSLSGISDEQFF.